The 4 T cell receptor beta chains listed next were all sequenced from one sample in a study of T-cell reconstitution after alpha-beta-depleted transplantation in children. Preparation of the TCRbeta library was carried out with unique molecular identifiers. Via MiXCR, TCRdb re-called the PCR reads, giving one row per CDR3 protein. This table has approximately 79,000 distinct CDR3 sequences, 18% appearing once. This sample comprised PBMCs, mostly from graft donor cells, obtained 360 days after TCRalphabeta/CD19-depleted stem cell transplant. The receptors were sampled from a male patient aged 2 to 9 who had a stem cell transplant for acute lymphoblastic leukemia, so the T cells may come from the graft donor.

This clonotype showed up just a few times. The chain couples TRBV3-1 to TRBJ2-1; D is undetermined. This CDR3 spans 13 amino acids. Per the germline V gene, CDR1 is LGHDT and CDR2 is YNNKEL (reference sequence). The V and J ends lost 2 bases and 7 bases respectively, with 9 bases between them. CDR3 nucleotides: TGTGCCAGCAGCCAATCTTACAGAAATGAGCAGTTCTTC. Amino acid sequence: CASSQSYRNEQFF.

The chain has TRBV20-1 and TRBJ2-1, with TRBD2 matching over 10 bases. From germline, CDR1 is DFQATT and CDR2 SNEGSKA (reference sequence). The CDR3 runs to 16 residues. The V and J ends lost 2 bases and 1 base, in that order; junction bases with no gene match: 5. CDR3 region: CSARRLAGVSYNEQFF. The CDR3 DNA reads TGCAGTGCTAGACGTCTAGCGGGAGTGTCCTACAATGAGCAGTTCTTC.

The J gene is TRBJ2-5, the V gene TRBV29-1; 8 bases match TRBD1. This CDR3 spans 14 amino acids. J gave up 3 bases and V 5 bases, and 8 bases lay outside the gene matches. Germline V gene sequence: CDR1 SQVTM, CDR2 ANQGSEA. The CDR3 is CSVRQGSLKETQYF. CDR3 DNA: TGCAGCGTTCGACAGGGGAGCCTAAAAGAGACCCAGTACTTC.

The genes are TRBV19 and TRBJ1-5; 7 bases are shared with TRBD1. The CDR3 is made up of 15 amino acids. The V gene's germline CDR1 is LNHDA and CDR2 SQIVND (reference sequence). V lost 5 bases and J lost 5; bases outside the gene matches: 9. The CDR3 loop reads CASSADREVYQPQHF. As DNA, the CDR3 is TGTGCCAGTAGTGCCGACAGGGAGGTCTATCAGCCCCAGCATTTT.